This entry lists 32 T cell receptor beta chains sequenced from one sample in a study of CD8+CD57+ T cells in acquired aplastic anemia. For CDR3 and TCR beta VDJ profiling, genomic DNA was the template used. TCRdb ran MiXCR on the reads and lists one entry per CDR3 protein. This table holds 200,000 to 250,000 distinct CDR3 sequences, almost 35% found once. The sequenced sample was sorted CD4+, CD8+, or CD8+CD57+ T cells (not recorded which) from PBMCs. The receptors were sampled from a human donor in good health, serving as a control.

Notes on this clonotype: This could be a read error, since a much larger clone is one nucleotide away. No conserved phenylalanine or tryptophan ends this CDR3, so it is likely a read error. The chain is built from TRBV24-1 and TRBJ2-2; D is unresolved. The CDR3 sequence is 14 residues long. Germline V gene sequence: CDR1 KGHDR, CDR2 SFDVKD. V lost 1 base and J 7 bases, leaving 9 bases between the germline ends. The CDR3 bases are TGTGCCACCAGTGATTTCTCCGGTATCGGGGAGCTGTTTTGT. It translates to CATSDFSGIGELFC.

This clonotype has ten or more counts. In nucleotides, the CDR3 is TGTGCCAGTACACCCTATACGTTGGGGACTGAAGCTTTCTTT. It is translated as CASTPYTLGTEAFF. The rearrangement links TRBV19 to TRBJ1-1; D is undetermined. This CDR3 region has 14 residues. Trimming cost V 7 bases and J 5 bases, with 17 bases left between them. Germline V gene sequence: CDR1 LNHDA, CDR2 SQIVND (reference sequence).

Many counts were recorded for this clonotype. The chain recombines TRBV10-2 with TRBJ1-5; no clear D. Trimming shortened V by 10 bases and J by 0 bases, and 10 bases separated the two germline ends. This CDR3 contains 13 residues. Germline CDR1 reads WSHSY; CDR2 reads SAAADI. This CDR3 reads CATRLDSNQPQHF. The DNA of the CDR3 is TGCGCCACCCGATTAGATAGCAATCAGCCCCAGCATTTT.

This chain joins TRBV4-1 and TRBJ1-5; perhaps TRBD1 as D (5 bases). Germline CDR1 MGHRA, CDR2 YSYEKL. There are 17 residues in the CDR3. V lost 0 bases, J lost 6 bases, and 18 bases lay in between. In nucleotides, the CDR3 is TGCGCCAGCAGCCAAGACGCGGCGAGGGGTATCGGTCAGCCCCAGCATTTT. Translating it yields CASSQDAARGIGQPQHF.

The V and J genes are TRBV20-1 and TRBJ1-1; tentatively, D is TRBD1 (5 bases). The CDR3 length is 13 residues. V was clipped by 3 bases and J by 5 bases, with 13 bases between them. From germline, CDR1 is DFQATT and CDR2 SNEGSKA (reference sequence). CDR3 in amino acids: CSASGDLRTEAFF. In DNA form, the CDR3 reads TGCAGTGCTAGTGGGGACCTACGGACTGAAGCTTTCTTT.

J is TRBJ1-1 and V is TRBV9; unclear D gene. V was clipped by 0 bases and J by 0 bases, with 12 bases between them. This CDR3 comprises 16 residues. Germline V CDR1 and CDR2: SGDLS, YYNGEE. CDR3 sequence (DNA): TGTGCCAGCAGCGTAGCGGCAACGCAAATGAACACTGAAGCTTTCTTT. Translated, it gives CASSVAATQMNTEAFF.

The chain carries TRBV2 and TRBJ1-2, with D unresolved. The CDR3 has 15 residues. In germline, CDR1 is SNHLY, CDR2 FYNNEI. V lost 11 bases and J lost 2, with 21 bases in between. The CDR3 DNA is TGTGCCGTCCAAGGAGTTCCGGGAGGCAACTATGGCTACACCTTC. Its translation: CAVQGVPGGNYGYTF.

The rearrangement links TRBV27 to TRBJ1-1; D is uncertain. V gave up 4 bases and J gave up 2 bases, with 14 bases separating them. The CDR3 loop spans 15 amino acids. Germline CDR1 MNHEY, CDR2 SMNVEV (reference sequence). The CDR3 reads CASSSRLDRNTEAFF. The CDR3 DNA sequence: TGTGCCAGCAGTTCCCGACTAGACCGAAACACTGAAGCTTTCTTT.

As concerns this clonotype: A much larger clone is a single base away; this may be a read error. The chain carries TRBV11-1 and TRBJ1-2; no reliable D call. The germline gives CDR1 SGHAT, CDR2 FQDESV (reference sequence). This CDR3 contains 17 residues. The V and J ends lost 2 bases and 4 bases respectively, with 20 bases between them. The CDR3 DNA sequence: TGTGCCAGCAGCTTACGACCCCCTGGGAGGGAGAGCTATGGCTACACCTTC. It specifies CASSLRPPGRESYGYTF.

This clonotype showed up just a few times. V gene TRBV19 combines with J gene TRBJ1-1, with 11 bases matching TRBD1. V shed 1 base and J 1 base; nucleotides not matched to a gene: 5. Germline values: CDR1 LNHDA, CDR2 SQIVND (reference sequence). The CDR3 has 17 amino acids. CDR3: CASSIGGQGAGNTEAFF. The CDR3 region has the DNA TGTGCCAGTAGTATAGGTGGACAGGGGGCCGGGAACACTGAAGCTTTCTTT.

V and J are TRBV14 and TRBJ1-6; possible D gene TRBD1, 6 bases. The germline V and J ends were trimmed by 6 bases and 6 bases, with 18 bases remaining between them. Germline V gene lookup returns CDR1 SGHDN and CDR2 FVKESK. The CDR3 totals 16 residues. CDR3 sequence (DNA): TGTGCCAGCAGTGAAAGGGCCGGGGGCGGTAATTCACCCCTCCACTTT. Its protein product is CASSERAGGGNSPLHF.

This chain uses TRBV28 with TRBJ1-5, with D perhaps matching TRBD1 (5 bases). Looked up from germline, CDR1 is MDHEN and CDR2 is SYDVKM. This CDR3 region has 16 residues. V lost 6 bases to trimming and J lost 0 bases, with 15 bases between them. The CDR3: CASSPRFGGSNQPQHF. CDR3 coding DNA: TGTGCCAGCAGCCCGCGATTCGGGGGTAGCAATCAGCCCCAGCATTTT.

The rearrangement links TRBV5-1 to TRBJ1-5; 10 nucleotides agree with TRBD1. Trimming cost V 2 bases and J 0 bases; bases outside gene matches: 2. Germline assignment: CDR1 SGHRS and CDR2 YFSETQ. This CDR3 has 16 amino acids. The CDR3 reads CASSFGTGDSNQPQHF. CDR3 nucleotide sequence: TGCGCCAGCAGCTTCGGGACAGGGGATAGCAATCAGCCCCAGCATTTT.

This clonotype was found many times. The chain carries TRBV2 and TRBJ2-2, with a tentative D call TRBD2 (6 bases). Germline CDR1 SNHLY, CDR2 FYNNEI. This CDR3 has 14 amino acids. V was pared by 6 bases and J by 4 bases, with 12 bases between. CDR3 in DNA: TGTGCCAGCAGCCTCATGCGGGGCACCGGGGAGCTGTTTTTT. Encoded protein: CASSLMRGTGELFF.

CDR3: CASSQDSLAENNEQFF. The CDR3 nucleotides are TGTGCCAGCAGCCAAGATTCCCTAGCGGAGAACAATGAGCAGTTCTTC. This sequence joins TRBV4-2 and TRBJ2-1, with 7 positions matching TRBD2. Per germline, CDR1 LGHNA and CDR2 YNFKEQ. This CDR3 comprises 16 residues. V shed 0 bases, J shed 5 bases, and the junction held 7 bases outside the gene matches.

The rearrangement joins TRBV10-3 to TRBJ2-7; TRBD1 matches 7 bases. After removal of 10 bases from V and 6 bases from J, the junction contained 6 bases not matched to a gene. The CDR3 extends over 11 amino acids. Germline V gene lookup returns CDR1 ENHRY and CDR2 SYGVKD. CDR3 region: CASRTGAEQYF. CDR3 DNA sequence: TGTGCCAGCAGAACAGGGGCCGAGCAGTACTTC.

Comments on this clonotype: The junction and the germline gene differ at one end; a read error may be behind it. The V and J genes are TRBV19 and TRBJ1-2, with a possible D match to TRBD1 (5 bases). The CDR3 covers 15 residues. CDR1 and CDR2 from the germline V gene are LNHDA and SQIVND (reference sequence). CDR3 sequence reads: CASSIDLSGVYGYTF. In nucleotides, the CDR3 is TGTGCCAGTAGCATAGATCTATCGGGGGTCTATGGCTACACCTTC.

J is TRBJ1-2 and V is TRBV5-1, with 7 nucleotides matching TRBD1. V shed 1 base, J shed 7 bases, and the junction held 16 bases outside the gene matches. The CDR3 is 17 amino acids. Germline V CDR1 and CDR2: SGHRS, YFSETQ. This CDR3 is CASSLRSASQGDSGYTF. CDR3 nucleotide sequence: TGCGCCAGCAGCTTGCGCAGTGCTAGTCAGGGGGATTCTGGCTACACCTTC.

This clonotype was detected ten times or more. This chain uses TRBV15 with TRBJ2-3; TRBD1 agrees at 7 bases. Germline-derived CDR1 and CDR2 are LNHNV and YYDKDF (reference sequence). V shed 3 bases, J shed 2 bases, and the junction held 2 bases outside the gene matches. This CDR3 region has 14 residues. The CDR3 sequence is CATSRGQPTDTQYF. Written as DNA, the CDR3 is TGTGCCACCAGCAGGGGACAGCCCACAGATACGCAGTATTTT.

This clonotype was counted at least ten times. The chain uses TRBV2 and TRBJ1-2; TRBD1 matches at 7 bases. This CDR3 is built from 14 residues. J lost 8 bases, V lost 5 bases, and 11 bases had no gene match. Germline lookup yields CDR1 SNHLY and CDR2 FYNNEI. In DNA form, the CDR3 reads TGTGCCAGCAGTTTTTCCCGGCAGGGGGGGGGCTACACCTTC. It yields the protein CASSFSRQGGGYTF.

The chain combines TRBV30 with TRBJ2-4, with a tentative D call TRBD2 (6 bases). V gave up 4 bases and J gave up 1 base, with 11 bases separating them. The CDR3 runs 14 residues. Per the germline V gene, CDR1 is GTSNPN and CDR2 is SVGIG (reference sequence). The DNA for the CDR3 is TGTGCCTGGACTAGCGAAGACGCCAAAAACATTCAGTACTTC. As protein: CAWTSEDAKNIQYF.

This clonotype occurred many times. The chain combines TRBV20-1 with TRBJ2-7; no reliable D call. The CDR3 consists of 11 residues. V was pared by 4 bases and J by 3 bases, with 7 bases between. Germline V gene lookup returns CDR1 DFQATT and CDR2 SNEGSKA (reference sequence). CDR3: CSATPLYEQYF. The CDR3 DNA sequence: TGCAGTGCTACCCCCCTCTACGAGCAGTACTTC.

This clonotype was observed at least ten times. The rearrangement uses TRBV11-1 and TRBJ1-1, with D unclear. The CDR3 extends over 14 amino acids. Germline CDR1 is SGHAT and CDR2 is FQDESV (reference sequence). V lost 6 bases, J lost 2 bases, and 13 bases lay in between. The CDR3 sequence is CASSRDRVNTEAFF. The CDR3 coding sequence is TGTGCCAGCAGTAGGGATAGGGTCAACACTGAAGCTTTCTTT.

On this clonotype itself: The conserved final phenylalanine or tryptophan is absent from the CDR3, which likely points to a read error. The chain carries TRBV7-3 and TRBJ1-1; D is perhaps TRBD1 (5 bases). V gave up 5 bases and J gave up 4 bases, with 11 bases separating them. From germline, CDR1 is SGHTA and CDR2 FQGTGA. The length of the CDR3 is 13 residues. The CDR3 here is CASSQGLSTEAFL. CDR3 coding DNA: TGTGCCAGCAGCCAGGGCCTAAGCACTGAAGCTTTCCTT.

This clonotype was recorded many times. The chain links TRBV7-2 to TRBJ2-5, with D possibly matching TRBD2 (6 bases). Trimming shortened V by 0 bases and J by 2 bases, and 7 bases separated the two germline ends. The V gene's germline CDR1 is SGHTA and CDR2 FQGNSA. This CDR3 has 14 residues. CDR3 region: CASSLASGQETQYF. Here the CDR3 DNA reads TGTGCCAGCAGCTTAGCTAGCGGACAAGAGACCCAGTACTTC.

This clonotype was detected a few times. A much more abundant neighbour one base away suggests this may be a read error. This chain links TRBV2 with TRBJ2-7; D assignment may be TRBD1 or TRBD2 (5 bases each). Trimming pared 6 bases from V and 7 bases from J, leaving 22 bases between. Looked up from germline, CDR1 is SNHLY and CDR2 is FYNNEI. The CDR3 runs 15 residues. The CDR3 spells CASSLPGTSDDEQYF. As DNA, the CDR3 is TGTGCCAGCAGCTTACCTGGGACCTCCGACGATGAGCAGTACTTC.

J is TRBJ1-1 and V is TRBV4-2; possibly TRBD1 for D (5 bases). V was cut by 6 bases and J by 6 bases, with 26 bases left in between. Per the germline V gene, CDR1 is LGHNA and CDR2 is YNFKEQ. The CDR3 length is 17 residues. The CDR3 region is CASSGGSPSLSFAEAFF. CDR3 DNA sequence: TGTGCCAGCAGTGGGGGGTCACCGTCACTTAGTTTCGCTGAAGCTTTCTTT.

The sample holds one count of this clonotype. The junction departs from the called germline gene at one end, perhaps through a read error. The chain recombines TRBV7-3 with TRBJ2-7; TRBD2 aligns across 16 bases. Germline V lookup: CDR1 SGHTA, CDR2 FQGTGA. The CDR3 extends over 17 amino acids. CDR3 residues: CASSLGTSGRGPYEQYF. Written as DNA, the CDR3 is TGCGCCAGCAGCCTAGGGACTAGCGGGAGGGGACCCTACGAGCAGTACTTC.

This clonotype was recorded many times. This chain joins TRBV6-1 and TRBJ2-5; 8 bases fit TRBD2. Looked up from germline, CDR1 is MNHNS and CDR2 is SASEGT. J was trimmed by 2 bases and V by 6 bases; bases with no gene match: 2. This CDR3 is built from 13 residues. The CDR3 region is CASRLAGQETQYF. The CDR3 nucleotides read TGTGCCAGCAGGTTAGCGGGACAAGAGACCCAGTACTTC.

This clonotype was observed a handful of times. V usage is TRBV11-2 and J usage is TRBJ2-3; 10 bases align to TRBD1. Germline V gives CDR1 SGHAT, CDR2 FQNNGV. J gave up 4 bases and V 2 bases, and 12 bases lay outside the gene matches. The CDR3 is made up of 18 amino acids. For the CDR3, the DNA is TGTGCCAGCAGCTTATTTGTCGTTTTGGGACAGGGGTCAGATACGCAGTATTTT. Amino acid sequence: CASSLFVVLGQGSDTQYF.

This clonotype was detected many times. CDR3 in DNA: TGTGCCACCAGCAGTCGGGACTCTGGAAACACCATATATTTT. As protein: CATSSRDSGNTIYF. The rearrangement joins TRBV15 to TRBJ1-3; D unresolved. V lost 3 bases and J lost 0, with 6 bases in between. The CDR3 length is 14 residues. Looked up from germline, CDR1 is LNHNV and CDR2 is YYDKDF (reference sequence).

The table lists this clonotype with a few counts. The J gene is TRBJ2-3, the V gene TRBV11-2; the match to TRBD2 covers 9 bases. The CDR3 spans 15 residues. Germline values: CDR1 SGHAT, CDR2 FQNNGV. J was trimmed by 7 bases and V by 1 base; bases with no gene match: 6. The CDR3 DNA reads TGTGCCAGCAGCTTAGGCGGGGGGGGCCCAAATACGCAGTATTTT. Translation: CASSLGGGGPNTQYF. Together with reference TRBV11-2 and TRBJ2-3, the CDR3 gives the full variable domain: EAGVAQSPRYKIIEKRQSVAFWCNPISGHATLYWYQQILGQGPKLLIQFQNNGVVDDSQLPKDRFSAERLKGVDSTLKIQPAKLEDSAVYLCASSLGGGGPNTQYFGPGTRLTVL.